This T cell receptor (delta chain) was captured by sequencing in a study of γδ T cells in repeated Plasmodium falciparum infection. Study-wide context: Samples were taken at baseline, before some infections, and 21 days after each.

Findings and caveats of the study: Vgamma9/Vdelta2+ repertoires stayed stably polyclonal over time and infection.

By share, this clone counts as medium-sized. Its antigen is undetermined. Vgamma9/Vdelta2+ and Vdelta2-negative gammadelta T cells were flow-sorted from PBMC for bulk sequencing. V lost 2 bases to trimming and J lost 2 bases; unmatched junction nucleotides: 16. The CDR3 is 19 residues long. The germline V gene has CDR1 TSWWSYY and CDR2 QGS. TCRdb redid clone calling on the multiplex PCR reads using CATT. The table lists roughly 90,000 delta-chain clones, over 1.1% of them singletons. The rearrangement links TRDV1 to TRDJ1; 8 nucleotides agree with TRDD3. Sequences were obtained from gamma-delta T cells from blood. The origin of this receptor is a pool of human donors (malaria-infected and uninfected, not separated). CDR3 DNA: TGTGCTCTTGGGGAAGGGCCTACCCCGAGGGATACGGGAACCGATAAACTCATCTTT. This codes for CALGEGPTPRDTGTDKLIF.